The source of this TCR beta chain is a study of beta chain features in type 1 diabetes. Looking at the study overall: Similarity in age, gender and cell yields was seen between patients and healthy donors. General observations from the study: VDJ junctions sequenced from type 1 diabetes patients showed fewer insertions and more deletions.

Looked up from germline, CDR1 is SGHRS and CDR2 is YFSETQ. Trimming left V 0 bases short and J 6 bases short, with 16 bases between. The CDR3 length is 16 residues. Expressed TCRB transcripts were sequenced, since all the RNA that had been isolated was reverse transcribed. This table comes from immunoSEQ multiplex PCR, and its TCRdb copy is limited to in-frame clones, with some not included. The top ten clones hold more than 0.65% of a sample with 37,000 or so clones, 45% to 50% of them seen once. This clone was picked up a small number of times. The antigen remains unidentified. The sample was central memory CD4+ T cells from blood. This sequence joins TRBV5-1 and TRBJ1-5; D uncertain. The TCR originated in a woman aged 18-30 years in good health. Written as DNA, the CDR3 is TGCGCCAGCAGCTTGGGGTCAGCGGGTAGCGGTCAGCCCCAGCATTTT. Protein product: CASSLGSAGSGQPQHF.